Following are 20 T cell receptor beta chains from one sample sequenced in a study of sequential checkpoint blockade in melanoma. Treatment reported: randomized to nivolumab then ipilimumab (arm A) or the reverse (arm B). Repertoires were generated with immunoSEQ multiplex PCR, while TCRdb's copy carries only in-frame clones and drops some. The repertoire has 15,000 to 20,000 clones, around 65% of them found once; the top ten carry 10% to 15%. This material consisted of CD8+ T cells sorted from blood (inferred from file names), taken from a patient given nivolumab and ipilimumab in sequence. These TCRs come from a human donor with melanoma.

This clone was counted only a few times. A junction boundary mismatches the germline segment, possibly from a read error. V gene TRBV6-5 combines with J gene TRBJ2-7, with a tentative D call TRBD2 (7 bases). Germline loops: CDR1 MNHEY, CDR2 SVGAGI. The CDR3 length is 13 residues. Here the CDR3 reads CASSYSKGGILRF. The CDR3 DNA sequence: TGTGCCAGCAGTTACTCGAAGGGGGGGATTCTGAGGTTC.

The chain combines TRBV12-5 with TRBJ1-3; no firm D call. CDR3 length equals 14 residues. Germline CDR1 is LGHNT and CDR2 is FRNRAP. The V end was cut by 6 bases, the J end by 4 bases, with 13 bases between. The CDR3 loop reads CASGIPLPGNTIYF. The CDR3, as DNA: TGTGCTAGTGGGATCCCACTGCCAGGAAACACCATATATTTT.

The chain links TRBV11-2 to TRBJ2-3; D uncertain. CDR3 length equals 15 residues. Germline V lookup: CDR1 SGHAT, CDR2 FQNNGV. V lost 2 bases and J 1 base, leaving 10 bases between the germline ends. As DNA, the CDR3 is TGTGCCAGCAGCTTAATTGGGCCAGGCACAGATACGCAGTATTTT. The encoded protein is CASSLIGPGTDTQYF.

The chain couples TRBV7-9 to TRBJ2-2; possible D gene TRBD1, 6 bases. This CDR3 has 13 residues. Germline assignment: CDR1 SEHNR and CDR2 FQNEAQ (reference sequence). Trimming cost V 4 bases and J 6 bases, with 9 bases left between them. CDR3 coding DNA: TGTGCCAGCAGCTCCGACAGGCCCGGGGAGCTGTTTTTT. The encoded protein is CASSSDRPGELFF.

The V and J genes are TRBV19 and TRBJ2-2, with D perhaps matching TRBD2 (5 bases). Per the germline V gene, CDR1 is LNHDA and CDR2 is SQIVND (reference sequence). This CDR3 comprises 13 residues. The V and J ends lost 5 bases and 4 bases respectively, with 8 bases between them. In DNA form, the CDR3 reads TGTGCCAGTAGTGTCACTAGCACCGGGGAGCTGTTTTTT. As protein: CASSVTSTGELFF.

This chain connects TRBV9 to TRBJ2-1, with TRBD1 as a possible D gene (5 bases). Germline loops: CDR1 SGDLS, CDR2 YYNGEE. The CDR3 runs to 15 residues. The V gene lost 4 bases and the J gene lost 4 bases, with 15 bases spanning the gap. CDR3 sequence (DNA): TGTGCCAGCAGCCCCCTCGGGCAGGGATACAATGAGCAGTTCTTC. It translates to CASSPLGQGYNEQFF.

V and J are TRBV19 and TRBJ2-7, with 9 bases that match TRBD1. Germline CDR1 and CDR2: LNHDA and SQIVND (reference sequence). The CDR3 sequence is 14 residues long. Trimming removed 1 base from V and 7 bases from J; junction bases left unmatched: 5. In nucleotides, the CDR3 is TGTGCCAGTAGTATAGCACAGGGGGCGTGGGAGCAGTACTTC. Translated, it gives CASSIAQGAWEQYF.

This clone was seen more than once but under ten times. J is TRBJ1-1 and V is TRBV27; TRBD1 matches 7 bases. Trimming cost V 1 base and J 5 bases; bases outside gene matches: 4. The CDR3 sequence is 14 residues long. The germline V gene has CDR1 MNHEY and CDR2 SMNVEV (reference sequence). CDR3 in amino acids: CASSLWHRGTEAFF. The DNA for the CDR3 is TGTGCCAGCAGTTTATGGCACAGGGGAACTGAAGCTTTCTTT.

The chain carries TRBV9 and TRBJ1-3; 9 bases align to TRBD1. The ends lost 4 bases at V and 0 bases at J; junction bases unmatched: 5. The length of the CDR3 is 16 residues. The germline V gene encodes CDR1 SGDLS and CDR2 YYNGEE. The CDR3 bases are TGTGCCAGCAGCCAGCCGACAGGGGGCTCTGGAAACACCATATATTTT. Residues: CASSQPTGGSGNTIYF.

This clone was counted a few times. The V call is TRBV9, the J call TRBJ2-5, with TRBD2 matching over 8 bases. CDR3 length: 15 residues. J was trimmed by 9 bases and V by 3 bases; bases with no gene match: 13. Looked up from germline, CDR1 is SGDLS and CDR2 is YYNGEE. CDR3 loop: CASSAPGTSFGAQYF. CDR3 in DNA: TGTGCCAGCAGCGCTCCCGGGACTAGTTTTGGGGCCCAGTACTTC.

This chain uses TRBV9 with TRBJ2-1, with a weak D call TRBD2 (5 bases). This CDR3 region has 14 residues. CDR1 is SGDLS, CDR2 YYNGEE, per germline. V lost 0 bases to trimming and J lost 3 bases, with 7 bases between them. CDR3 sequence reads: CASSVDGNYNEQFF. The CDR3 DNA sequence: TGTGCCAGCAGCGTAGACGGGAACTACAATGAGCAGTTCTTC.

The chain combines TRBV6-5 with TRBJ2-7, with 7 positions matching TRBD2. V lost 7 bases, J lost 3 bases, and 9 bases stayed unmatched. CDR1 and CDR2 from the germline V gene are MNHEY and SVGAGI. The CDR3 runs to 14 residues. Written as DNA, the CDR3 is TGTGCCAGCACTCAAAGCGGGGAACTCTACGAGCAGTACTTC. It is translated as CASTQSGELYEQYF.

V gene TRBV4-3 combines with J gene TRBJ2-3; 8 bases fit TRBD1. CDR3 size: 16 residues. The junction had 6 bases not matched to a gene; V was cut back by 0 bases and J by 4 bases. In germline, CDR1 is LGHNA, CDR2 YSLEER. The CDR3, as DNA: TGCGCCAGCAGCCAAGATCCCAGGGGGCGGCCAGATACGCAGTATTTT. It yields the protein CASSQDPRGRPDTQYF.

The rearrangement links TRBV4-2 to TRBJ2-7; D call uncertain. CDR3 length equals 13 residues. The germline V and J ends were trimmed by 3 bases and 1 base, with 7 bases remaining between them. The germline V gene encodes CDR1 LGHNA and CDR2 YNFKEQ. This CDR3 is CASSQAASYEQYF. In nucleotides, the CDR3 is TGTGCCAGCAGCCAGGCCGCTTCCTACGAGCAGTACTTC.

V and J are TRBV2 and TRBJ2-5, with D possibly matching TRBD1 (6 bases). Trimming took 7 bases from V and 4 from J, leaving 10 bases between them. The CDR3 totals 12 residues. CDR1 and CDR2 (germline): SNHLY, FYNNEI. The CDR3 reads CASTIRGETQYF. CDR3 bases: TGTGCCAGCACTATCAGGGGAGAGACCCAGTACTTC. Using reference TRBV2 and TRBJ2-5 for the parts outside the CDR3, the full variable domain is EPEVTQTPSHQVTQMGQEVILRCVPISNHLYFYWYRQILGQKVEFLVSFYNNEISEKSEIFDDQFSVERPDGSNFTLKIRSTKLEDSAMYFCASTIRGETQYFGPGTRLLVL.

V is TRBV27 and J is TRBJ2-5, with 7 bases matching TRBD2. Germline V lookup: CDR1 MNHEY, CDR2 SMNVEV (reference sequence). The CDR3 runs 15 residues. With V trimmed by 3 bases and J by 0 bases, 4 bases remained unmatched. CDR3 region: CASSFEGGYQETQYF. The CDR3 DNA sequence: TGTGCCAGCAGTTTTGAGGGAGGGTACCAAGAGACCCAGTACTTC.

By share, this clone counts as medium-sized. The J gene is TRBJ2-7, the V gene TRBV15; 8 bases are a match to TRBD1. The J segment lost 5 bases and the V segment lost 3 bases, leaving 9 bases of the junction unmatched. Germline values: CDR1 LNHNV, CDR2 YYDKDF (reference sequence). CDR3 length equals 15 residues. In nucleotides, the CDR3 is TGTGCCACCAGCAGGTCAGACAGGGGACGGGACGAGCAGTACTTC. The encoded protein is CATSRSDRGRDEQYF.

This clone was counted only a few times. V usage is TRBV6-4 and J usage is TRBJ1-2, with D possibly TRBD1 on 5 matching bases. The CDR3 has 15 residues. Germline V lookup: CDR1 MRHNA, CDR2 SNTAGT. Deletions cut 0 bases from V and 8 bases from J, with 16 bases between. The CDR3 DNA follows: TGTGCCAGCAGTGACTCGCCACAGGCCCTGGGGGGCTACACCTTC. The encoded protein is CASSDSPQALGGYTF.

In its sample, this clone was seen once. The rearrangement links TRBV5-6 to TRBJ1-3; D possibly corresponds to TRBD1 (6 bases). This CDR3 has 13 amino acids. The V end was cut by 4 bases, the J end by 2 bases, with 7 bases between. Germline assignment: CDR1 SGHDT and CDR2 YYEEEE. The CDR3 reads CASSRTAGNTIYF. The CDR3 nucleotides read TGTGCCAGCAGCCGGACAGCTGGAAACACCATATATTTT.

Within the sample, this clone is large. The chain employs TRBV12-5 and TRBJ2-1, with 7 nucleotides matching TRBD1. The CDR3 covers 14 residues. Germline CDR1 reads LGHNT; CDR2 reads FRNRAP. The V and J ends lost 2 bases and 6 bases, in that order; junction bases with no gene match: 4. The CDR3 DNA follows: TGTGCTAGTGGTTTGCAGGGGGAGCTCAATGAGCAGTTCTTC. Translated: CASGLQGELNEQFF.